This T cell receptor beta chain stems from a study of T cell responses to AZD1222 COVID-19 vaccine. Whole-study results and caveats: In a largely white British group with more females than males, clonal diversity was possibly underestimated.

Concerning this clone itself: Its antigen is unknown.

The repertoire was sequenced with immunoSEQ multiplex PCR; TCRdb's copy has only in-frame clones and lacks some. The data contain 100,000 to 150,000 clones, approximately 85% of them singletons. The V end lost 1 base, the J end lost 0 bases, and 3 bases lay between the germline ends. This CDR3 comprises 14 residues. Germline V gene sequence: CDR1 SGHTA, CDR2 FQGTGA. Sequenced material: peripheral blood, taken 28 days after the second AZD1222 dose. This clonotype originated in an adult who received the AZD1222 COVID-19 vaccine. V is TRBV7-3 and J is TRBJ2-2; D not certain. CDR3 in amino acids: CASSLRTNTGELFF. DNA of the CDR3: TGTGCCAGCAGCTTAAGGACGAACACCGGGGAGCTGTTTTTT.